The rows below give T cell receptor beta chains drawn from one sample of a study of CD8 T cells in Susac syndrome. MiXCR, applied by TCRdb to the immunoSEQ multiplex PCR reads, yields one record per CDR3 protein. The sample has approximately 180,000 distinct CDR3 sequences, 90% to 97% seen once; the top ten hold about 0.093%. The sequenced sample consisted of CD4+ T cells from PBMCs. The receptors stem from a human donor with multiple sclerosis. Each CDR3 is given with its conserved first and last residue. The order of the fields is CDR3 DNA, CDR3 protein, J gene, V gene, D gene, clone size. D genes are given only for firm matches. Clone size is stated in some rows and not others, as once, few, many or a class when expanded.

CDR3nt: TGTGCCAGCAGTGAAATGGGACAGGCTAATGAAAAACTGTTTTTT
CDR3aa: CASSEMGQANEKLFF
j_gene: TRBJ1-4
v_gene: TRBV2
d_gene: TRBD1
abundance: NA

CDR3nt: TGTGCCAGCAGCTTAGTTTCCGGGACTAGATACAATGAGCAGTTCTTC
CDR3aa: CASSLVSGTRYNEQFF
j_gene: TRBJ2-1
v_gene: TRBV7-2
d_gene: TRBD2
abundance: once

CDR3nt: TGCAGCGTTGACGGGGGCGGGGGACCCGGTGGAGAGACCCAGTACTTC
CDR3aa: CSVDGGGGPGGETQYF
j_gene: TRBJ2-5
v_gene: TRBV29-1
d_gene: NA
abundance: NA

CDR3nt: TGTGCCAGCAGCCAAGATGGGACTAGATACAATGAGCAGTTCTTC
CDR3aa: CASSQDGTRYNEQFF
j_gene: TRBJ2-1
v_gene: TRBV14
d_gene: TRBD2
abundance: NA

CDR3nt: TGTGCCAGCAGCCAAGAGAGCAGATCCTACGAGCAGTACTTC
CDR3aa: CASSQESRSYEQYF
j_gene: TRBJ2-7
v_gene: TRBV14
d_gene: NA
abundance: NA

CDR3nt: TGTGCCAGCAGCGCTCTGACAGGGCGGGGCTACACCTTC
CDR3aa: CASSALTGRGYTF
j_gene: TRBJ1-2
v_gene: TRBV9
d_gene: TRBD1
abundance: NA

CDR3nt: TGTGCCAGCAGCTGGCAGAACTATGGCTACACCTTC
CDR3aa: CASSWQNYGYTF
j_gene: TRBJ1-2
v_gene: TRBV5-4
d_gene: NA
abundance: NA

CDR3nt: TGTGCCAGCAGCTTAGCCGGGCAAGGGACGCAGTATTTT
CDR3aa: CASSLAGQGTQYF
j_gene: TRBJ2-3
v_gene: TRBV7-9
d_gene: NA
abundance: NA

CDR3nt: TGTGCCAGTAGTATGATGGAGACCCAGTACTTC
CDR3aa: CASSMMETQYF
j_gene: TRBJ2-5
v_gene: TRBV19
d_gene: NA
abundance: NA

CDR3nt: TGTGCCAGCAGTTTAGGGCAGGACCTCCACTTT
CDR3aa: CASSLGQDLHF
j_gene: TRBJ1-6
v_gene: TRBV12-3/TRBV12-4
d_gene: NA
abundance: NA

CDR3nt: TGTGCCTGGAGTGTAAGGACCACGAATGGGGAGCTGTTTTTT
CDR3aa: CAWSVRTTNGELFF
j_gene: TRBJ2-2
v_gene: TRBV30
d_gene: NA
abundance: NA

CDR3nt: TGCAGCGTGCAGGAGGATAGCAATCAGCCCCAGCATTTT
CDR3aa: CSVQEDSNQPQHF
j_gene: TRBJ1-5
v_gene: TRBV29-1
d_gene: NA
abundance: NA

CDR3nt: TGTGCCAGCTCCCCAGGACTAGCGGGGGAAGAGACCCAGTACTTC
CDR3aa: CASSPGLAGEETQYF
j_gene: TRBJ2-5
v_gene: TRBV18
d_gene: TRBD2
abundance: NA

CDR3nt: TGTGCCAGTAGTGTTCTGCGTGGGTCCGAGCAGTACTTC
CDR3aa: CASSVLRGSEQYF
j_gene: TRBJ2-7
v_gene: TRBV19
d_gene: NA
abundance: NA

CDR3nt: TGTGCCAGCAGCCAAGATTGGGGGGGGCCCAACGAGCAGTACTTC
CDR3aa: CASSQDWGGPNEQYF
j_gene: TRBJ2-7
v_gene: TRBV3-1
d_gene: NA
abundance: NA

CDR3nt: TGTGCCAGCAGTTTATACTCTGCGACAGCCAACTACGAGCAGTACTTC
CDR3aa: CASSLYSATANYEQYF
j_gene: TRBJ2-7
v_gene: TRBV27
d_gene: NA
abundance: NA

CDR3nt: TGTGCCAGCAGCCAGCTACCTGGGGCCAACGTCCTGACTTTC
CDR3aa: CASSQLPGANVLTF
j_gene: TRBJ2-6
v_gene: TRBV28
d_gene: NA
abundance: NA

CDR3nt: TGCAGCGTTGTAGTTCAAGGGAGTTATGGCTACACCTTC
CDR3aa: CSVVVQGSYGYTF
j_gene: TRBJ1-2
v_gene: TRBV29-1
d_gene: NA
abundance: NA

CDR3nt: TGTGCCAGCAGGGACAGGTCCCGGCGCGAGCAGTACTTC
CDR3aa: CASRDRSRREQYF
j_gene: TRBJ2-7
v_gene: TRBV12-3/TRBV12-4
d_gene: TRBD1
abundance: NA

CDR3nt: TGTGCCAGCAGTTTCCGAGGACTAGCGGGCAATTCGGGGACCCAGTACTTC
CDR3aa: CASSFRGLAGNSGTQYF
j_gene: TRBJ2-5
v_gene: TRBV27
d_gene: TRBD2
abundance: NA

CDR3nt: TGTGCCAGCAGTTTGCTACAGGGCTATGAGCAGTTCTTC
CDR3aa: CASSLLQGYEQFF
j_gene: TRBJ2-1
v_gene: TRBV12-3/TRBV12-4
d_gene: NA
abundance: NA

CDR3nt: TGTGCCAGCAGCGTTGATTATACCGGGGAGCTGTTTTTT
CDR3aa: CASSVDYTGELFF
j_gene: TRBJ2-2
v_gene: TRBV9
d_gene: NA
abundance: few

CDR3nt: TGTGCCAGCAGTTATACCCTCGGCGGCTACACCTTC
CDR3aa: CASSYTLGGYTF
j_gene: TRBJ1-2
v_gene: TRBV6-2/TRBV6-3
d_gene: NA
abundance: NA

CDR3nt: TGTGCCACCAGCAGCCCAGGGCGGTTCTACGAGCAGTACTTC
CDR3aa: CATSSPGRFYEQYF
j_gene: TRBJ2-7
v_gene: TRBV15
d_gene: NA
abundance: NA

CDR3nt: TGCAGCGCCGGGACAGGAGAGACCCAGTACTTC
CDR3aa: CSAGTGETQYF
j_gene: TRBJ2-5
v_gene: TRBV29-1
d_gene: TRBD1
abundance: once

CDR3nt: TGTGCCAGCTCGCAAAACAACCAAGAGACCCAGTACTTC
CDR3aa: CASSQNNQETQYF
j_gene: TRBJ2-5
v_gene: TRBV2
d_gene: NA
abundance: NA

CDR3nt: TGCAGTGCTAGAGATCCTCGGACAGGGGAATCAGATACGCAGTATTTT
CDR3aa: CSARDPRTGESDTQYF
j_gene: TRBJ2-3
v_gene: TRBV20-1
d_gene: TRBD1
abundance: NA

CDR3nt: TGCGCCAGCAGCCAAGAAGGCCCGGGACACTTCAATGAGCAGTTCTTC
CDR3aa: CASSQEGPGHFNEQFF
j_gene: TRBJ2-1
v_gene: TRBV4-1
d_gene: NA
abundance: NA

CDR3nt: TGTGCCAGCAGTTTTATTGTGGAAAAACTGTTTTTT
CDR3aa: CASSFIVEKLFF
j_gene: TRBJ1-4
v_gene: TRBV12-3/TRBV12-4
d_gene: NA
abundance: NA

CDR3nt: TGCAGTGCTAGAGAGTTTAGGGGGGCTCCATCATACGAGCAGTACTTC
CDR3aa: CSAREFRGAPSYEQYF
j_gene: TRBJ2-7
v_gene: TRBV20-1
d_gene: NA
abundance: NA

CDR3nt: TGTGCCTGGTTGGGACGACAGGAAGACATCTATGGCTACACCTTC
CDR3aa: CAWLGRQEDIYGYTF
j_gene: TRBJ1-2
v_gene: TRBV30
d_gene: NA
abundance: NA

CDR3nt: TGCAGCGTGGGCATCGATAGCAATCAGCCCCAGCATTTT
CDR3aa: CSVGIDSNQPQHF
j_gene: TRBJ1-5
v_gene: TRBV29-1
d_gene: NA
abundance: NA

CDR3nt: TGTGCCAGCAGCTTGGAACCCCGGAGCAGCTATGGCTACACCTTC
CDR3aa: CASSLEPRSSYGYTF
j_gene: TRBJ1-2
v_gene: TRBV5-4
d_gene: NA
abundance: NA

CDR3nt: TGTGCCATCAGTGTCTCAGGGGAAGGCCAGCCCCAGCATTTT
CDR3aa: CAISVSGEGQPQHF
j_gene: TRBJ1-5
v_gene: TRBV10-3
d_gene: NA
abundance: NA

CDR3nt: TGTGCCAGCAGGACGGACAGGGACGGCAATGAGCAGTTCTTC
CDR3aa: CASRTDRDGNEQFF
j_gene: TRBJ2-1
v_gene: TRBV7-2
d_gene: TRBD1
abundance: NA

CDR3nt: TGTGCCAGCACTGAGGGAGGGTACACCGGGGAGCTGTTTTTT
CDR3aa: CASTEGGYTGELFF
j_gene: TRBJ2-2
v_gene: TRBV25-1
d_gene: TRBD2
abundance: NA

CDR3nt: TGCAGCGTTACCTCCAGGAAAACGAGCACAGATACGCAGTATTTT
CDR3aa: CSVTSRKTSTDTQYF
j_gene: TRBJ2-3
v_gene: TRBV29-1
d_gene: NA
abundance: NA

CDR3nt: TGCGCCAGCAGTCAACGGTCAGGCGCCTACGAGCAGTACTTC
CDR3aa: CASSQRSGAYEQYF
j_gene: TRBJ2-7
v_gene: TRBV23-1
d_gene: NA
abundance: NA